These 17 T cell receptor beta chains share one sample of origin, sequenced in a study of blood T cell repertoires in COVID-19. Profiled with immunoSEQ multiplex PCR; TCRdb holds only in-frame clones, not every one. The sample lists 250,000 or so clones; 80% to 85% were seen once. The sequencing input was PBMCs or T cells enriched from blood (not recorded which). The origin of the receptors is a man aged 50 to 59 who had recovered from COVID-19.

This clone was seen more than once but under ten times. This chain connects TRBV4-1 to TRBJ1-2; D is unresolved. CDR3 length equals 13 residues. V lost 0 bases, J lost 6 bases, and 8 bases lay in between. In germline, CDR1 is MGHRA, CDR2 YSYEKL. In DNA, the CDR3 is TGCGCCAGCAGCCAAGACTTTCCCCATGGCTACACCTTC. It yields the protein CASSQDFPHGYTF.

This chain joins TRBV5-6 and TRBJ1-5; D is unclear. This CDR3 region has 14 residues. The germline CDR1 and CDR2 sequences are SGHDT and YYEEEE. V lost 4 bases and J lost 5, with 13 bases in between. The CDR3 DNA follows: TGTGCCAGCAGCCGCCGGGGAAGGGATCAGCCCCAGCATTTT. Its translation is CASSRRGRDQPQHF.

J is TRBJ1-6 and V is TRBV9; the match to TRBD1 covers 7 bases. The CDR3 spans 15 residues. V trimming: 4 bases; J trimming: 5 bases; junction bases outside the gene matches: 6. Per the germline V gene, CDR1 is SGDLS and CDR2 is YYNGEE. The CDR3 region has the DNA TGTGCCAGCAGCCTCTCCGGGACAGATAATTCACCCCTCCACTTT. It translates to CASSLSGTDNSPLHF.

The chain recombines TRBV7-3 with TRBJ2-2; TRBD1 aligns across 7 bases. V trimming: 6 bases; J trimming: 1 base; junction bases outside the gene matches: 2. CDR1 SGHTA and CDR2 FQGTGA come from the germline V gene. The CDR3 is 14 residues long. The CDR3 is CASRRGRNTGELFF. CDR3 coding DNA: TGTGCCAGCAGGAGGGGGCGGAACACCGGGGAGCTGTTTTTT.

The CDR3 bases are TGTGCTAGTGGTTTGGACAGGGTCTACGAGCAGTACTTC. Its protein is CASGLDRVYEQYF. The chain employs TRBV12-5 and TRBJ2-7; TRBD1 might be the D (6 bases). The CDR3 consists of 13 residues. Germline values: CDR1 LGHNT, CDR2 FRNRAP. V lost 1 base to trimming and J lost 3 bases, with 7 bases between them. Complete variable domain (other parts from reference TRBV12-5 and TRBJ2-7): DARVTQTPRHKVTEMGQEVTMRCQPILGHNTVFWYRQTMMQGLELLAYFRNRAPLDDSGMPKDRFSAEMPDATLATLKIQPSEPRDSAVYFCASGLDRVYEQYFGPGTRLTVT.

This clone appeared once. DNA for the CDR3: TGCGCCAGCAGCCAAAGACAGGGGGCCGAGGGCTACACCTTC. As protein: CASSQRQGAEGYTF. The V call is TRBV5-1, the J call TRBJ1-2; TRBD1 matches at 10 bases. Germline V gives CDR1 SGHRS, CDR2 YFSETQ. CDR3 size: 14 residues. With V trimmed by 4 bases and J by 8 bases, 8 bases remained unmatched.

The chain uses TRBV27 and TRBJ2-2, with TRBD2 identical over 15 bases. J was trimmed by 1 base and V by 6 bases; bases with no gene match: 9. In germline, CDR1 is MNHEY, CDR2 SMNVEV (reference sequence). The CDR3 has 19 residues. This CDR3 is CASRLRGTSGRLNTGELFF. CDR3 sequence (DNA): TGTGCCAGCAGACTACGCGGGACTAGCGGGAGGTTGAACACCGGGGAGCTGTTTTTT.

The CDR3 sequence is CASRNTGGSYEQYF. CDR3 coding DNA: TGCGCCAGCAGGAATACAGGGGGCAGCTACGAGCAGTACTTC. V usage is TRBV5-1 and J usage is TRBJ2-7; 9 positions match TRBD1. This CDR3 contains 14 residues. The V and J ends lost 5 bases and 3 bases, in that order; junction bases with no gene match: 6. From germline, CDR1 is SGHRS and CDR2 YFSETQ.

J is TRBJ2-7 and V is TRBV29-1, with 7 positions matching TRBD1. The CDR3 sequence is 13 residues long. Germline V gene lookup returns CDR1 SQVTM and CDR2 ANQGSEA. V was clipped by 5 bases and J by 7 bases; unmatched bases: 11. CDR3 amino acids: CSVTGAIDGEQYF. The CDR3 bases are TGCAGCGTTACAGGGGCAATCGATGGGGAGCAGTACTTC.

The chain couples TRBV11-1 to TRBJ1-1, with 7 bases lining up with TRBD1. The CDR3 is 15 amino acids. The V gene end was trimmed by 5 bases and the J gene end by 0 bases; junction bases not matched to a gene: 6. Germline loops: CDR1 SGHAT, CDR2 FQDESV (reference sequence). The CDR3 DNA is TGTGCCAGCAGCCCGAGGGGGACAGTGAACACTGAAGCTTTCTTT. Amino acids: CASSPRGTVNTEAFF.

The chain employs TRBV12-3 or TRBV12-4 and TRBJ2-1, with TRBD2 as a possible D gene (6 bases). The CDR3 is made up of 13 amino acids. V shed 4 bases and J shed 8 bases, with 12 bases lying between them. In DNA, the CDR3 is TGTGCCAGCAGTTCGGGGGTTGAAGATGAGCAGTTCTTC. Amino acid sequence: CASSSGVEDEQFF.

The chain employs TRBV19 and TRBJ1-1; 7 nucleotides match TRBD1. CDR1 is LNHDA and CDR2 is SQIVND in the germline V gene (reference sequence). The ends lost 6 bases at V and 5 bases at J; junction bases unmatched: 12. CDR3 length: 15 amino acids. CDR3 in DNA: TGTGCCAGTAGCTACACGACAGGGCGGAGAACTGAAGCTTTCTTT. Amino acid sequence: CASSYTTGRRTEAFF.

DNA of the CDR3: TGTGCCAGCAGCCACGGAACTAGCGGGGAGCAGTTCTTC. Its translation is CASSHGTSGEQFF. V is TRBV6-5 and J is TRBJ2-1, with TRBD2 identical over 9 bases. This CDR3 spans 13 amino acids. Germline V gene sequence: CDR1 MNHEY, CDR2 SVGAGI. With 6 bases clipped from V and 10 bases from J, the junction kept 7 bases outside the gene matches.

V is TRBV10-1 and J is TRBJ1-1, with TRBD1 as a possible D gene (5 bases). Germline-derived CDR1 and CDR2 are WNHNN and SYGVQD (reference sequence). The CDR3 extends over 14 amino acids. V lost 4 bases and J lost 1, with 10 bases in between. Here the CDR3 reads CASSGPGSNTEAFF. The CDR3 nucleotides read TGCGCCAGCAGTGGCCCAGGGTCGAACACTGAAGCTTTCTTT.

The chain is built from TRBV6-5 and TRBJ1-2, with 7 bases that match TRBD1. The V segment lost 4 bases and the J segment 2 bases; nucleotides outside the gene matches: 4. The CDR3 totals 14 residues. Germline loops: CDR1 MNHEY, CDR2 SVGAGI. The CDR3 DNA sequence: TGTGCCAGCAGTTTAACAGGGGACAACTATGGCTACACCTTC. Translation: CASSLTGDNYGYTF.

This chain links TRBV7-3 with TRBJ2-7, with D perhaps matching TRBD2 (6 bases). V was shortened by 5 bases and J by 5 bases, with 25 bases between the two germline ends. The CDR3 has 17 amino acids. Germline values: CDR1 SGHTA, CDR2 FQGTGA. CDR3 amino acids: CASSPRARRGAVDEQYF. In DNA, the CDR3 is TGTGCCAGCAGCCCTAGGGCCCGGCGGGGTGCGGTGGACGAGCAGTACTTC.

This rearrangement joins TRBV27 to TRBJ1-6, with no clear D. V was cut by 2 bases and J by 2 bases, with 13 bases left in between. Germline values: CDR1 MNHEY, CDR2 SMNVEV (reference sequence). The CDR3 totals 17 residues. As DNA, the CDR3 is TGTGCCAGCAGTTTAGTCACAGCTAATACCTATAATTCACCCCTCCACTTT. Its translation: CASSLVTANTYNSPLHF.